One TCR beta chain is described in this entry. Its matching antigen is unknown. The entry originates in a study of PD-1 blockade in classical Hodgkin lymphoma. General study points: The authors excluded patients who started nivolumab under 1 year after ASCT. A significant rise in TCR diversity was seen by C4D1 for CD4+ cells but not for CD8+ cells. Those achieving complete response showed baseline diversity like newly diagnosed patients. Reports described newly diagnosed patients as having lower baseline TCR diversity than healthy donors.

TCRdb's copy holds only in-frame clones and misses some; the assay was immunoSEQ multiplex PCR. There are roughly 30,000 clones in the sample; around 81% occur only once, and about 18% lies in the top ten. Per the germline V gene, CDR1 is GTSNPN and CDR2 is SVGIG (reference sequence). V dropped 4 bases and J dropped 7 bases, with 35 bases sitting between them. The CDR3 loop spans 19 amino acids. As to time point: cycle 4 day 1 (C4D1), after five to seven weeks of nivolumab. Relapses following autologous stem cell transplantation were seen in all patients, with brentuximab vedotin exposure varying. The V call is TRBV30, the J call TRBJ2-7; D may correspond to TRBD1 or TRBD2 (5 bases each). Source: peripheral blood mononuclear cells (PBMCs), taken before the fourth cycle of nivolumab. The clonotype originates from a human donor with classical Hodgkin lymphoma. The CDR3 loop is CAWTPGTSFSPTGFGEQYF. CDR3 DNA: TGTGCCTGGACGCCGGGGACCTCGTTTTCCCCTACAGGTTTCGGAGAGCAGTACTTC.